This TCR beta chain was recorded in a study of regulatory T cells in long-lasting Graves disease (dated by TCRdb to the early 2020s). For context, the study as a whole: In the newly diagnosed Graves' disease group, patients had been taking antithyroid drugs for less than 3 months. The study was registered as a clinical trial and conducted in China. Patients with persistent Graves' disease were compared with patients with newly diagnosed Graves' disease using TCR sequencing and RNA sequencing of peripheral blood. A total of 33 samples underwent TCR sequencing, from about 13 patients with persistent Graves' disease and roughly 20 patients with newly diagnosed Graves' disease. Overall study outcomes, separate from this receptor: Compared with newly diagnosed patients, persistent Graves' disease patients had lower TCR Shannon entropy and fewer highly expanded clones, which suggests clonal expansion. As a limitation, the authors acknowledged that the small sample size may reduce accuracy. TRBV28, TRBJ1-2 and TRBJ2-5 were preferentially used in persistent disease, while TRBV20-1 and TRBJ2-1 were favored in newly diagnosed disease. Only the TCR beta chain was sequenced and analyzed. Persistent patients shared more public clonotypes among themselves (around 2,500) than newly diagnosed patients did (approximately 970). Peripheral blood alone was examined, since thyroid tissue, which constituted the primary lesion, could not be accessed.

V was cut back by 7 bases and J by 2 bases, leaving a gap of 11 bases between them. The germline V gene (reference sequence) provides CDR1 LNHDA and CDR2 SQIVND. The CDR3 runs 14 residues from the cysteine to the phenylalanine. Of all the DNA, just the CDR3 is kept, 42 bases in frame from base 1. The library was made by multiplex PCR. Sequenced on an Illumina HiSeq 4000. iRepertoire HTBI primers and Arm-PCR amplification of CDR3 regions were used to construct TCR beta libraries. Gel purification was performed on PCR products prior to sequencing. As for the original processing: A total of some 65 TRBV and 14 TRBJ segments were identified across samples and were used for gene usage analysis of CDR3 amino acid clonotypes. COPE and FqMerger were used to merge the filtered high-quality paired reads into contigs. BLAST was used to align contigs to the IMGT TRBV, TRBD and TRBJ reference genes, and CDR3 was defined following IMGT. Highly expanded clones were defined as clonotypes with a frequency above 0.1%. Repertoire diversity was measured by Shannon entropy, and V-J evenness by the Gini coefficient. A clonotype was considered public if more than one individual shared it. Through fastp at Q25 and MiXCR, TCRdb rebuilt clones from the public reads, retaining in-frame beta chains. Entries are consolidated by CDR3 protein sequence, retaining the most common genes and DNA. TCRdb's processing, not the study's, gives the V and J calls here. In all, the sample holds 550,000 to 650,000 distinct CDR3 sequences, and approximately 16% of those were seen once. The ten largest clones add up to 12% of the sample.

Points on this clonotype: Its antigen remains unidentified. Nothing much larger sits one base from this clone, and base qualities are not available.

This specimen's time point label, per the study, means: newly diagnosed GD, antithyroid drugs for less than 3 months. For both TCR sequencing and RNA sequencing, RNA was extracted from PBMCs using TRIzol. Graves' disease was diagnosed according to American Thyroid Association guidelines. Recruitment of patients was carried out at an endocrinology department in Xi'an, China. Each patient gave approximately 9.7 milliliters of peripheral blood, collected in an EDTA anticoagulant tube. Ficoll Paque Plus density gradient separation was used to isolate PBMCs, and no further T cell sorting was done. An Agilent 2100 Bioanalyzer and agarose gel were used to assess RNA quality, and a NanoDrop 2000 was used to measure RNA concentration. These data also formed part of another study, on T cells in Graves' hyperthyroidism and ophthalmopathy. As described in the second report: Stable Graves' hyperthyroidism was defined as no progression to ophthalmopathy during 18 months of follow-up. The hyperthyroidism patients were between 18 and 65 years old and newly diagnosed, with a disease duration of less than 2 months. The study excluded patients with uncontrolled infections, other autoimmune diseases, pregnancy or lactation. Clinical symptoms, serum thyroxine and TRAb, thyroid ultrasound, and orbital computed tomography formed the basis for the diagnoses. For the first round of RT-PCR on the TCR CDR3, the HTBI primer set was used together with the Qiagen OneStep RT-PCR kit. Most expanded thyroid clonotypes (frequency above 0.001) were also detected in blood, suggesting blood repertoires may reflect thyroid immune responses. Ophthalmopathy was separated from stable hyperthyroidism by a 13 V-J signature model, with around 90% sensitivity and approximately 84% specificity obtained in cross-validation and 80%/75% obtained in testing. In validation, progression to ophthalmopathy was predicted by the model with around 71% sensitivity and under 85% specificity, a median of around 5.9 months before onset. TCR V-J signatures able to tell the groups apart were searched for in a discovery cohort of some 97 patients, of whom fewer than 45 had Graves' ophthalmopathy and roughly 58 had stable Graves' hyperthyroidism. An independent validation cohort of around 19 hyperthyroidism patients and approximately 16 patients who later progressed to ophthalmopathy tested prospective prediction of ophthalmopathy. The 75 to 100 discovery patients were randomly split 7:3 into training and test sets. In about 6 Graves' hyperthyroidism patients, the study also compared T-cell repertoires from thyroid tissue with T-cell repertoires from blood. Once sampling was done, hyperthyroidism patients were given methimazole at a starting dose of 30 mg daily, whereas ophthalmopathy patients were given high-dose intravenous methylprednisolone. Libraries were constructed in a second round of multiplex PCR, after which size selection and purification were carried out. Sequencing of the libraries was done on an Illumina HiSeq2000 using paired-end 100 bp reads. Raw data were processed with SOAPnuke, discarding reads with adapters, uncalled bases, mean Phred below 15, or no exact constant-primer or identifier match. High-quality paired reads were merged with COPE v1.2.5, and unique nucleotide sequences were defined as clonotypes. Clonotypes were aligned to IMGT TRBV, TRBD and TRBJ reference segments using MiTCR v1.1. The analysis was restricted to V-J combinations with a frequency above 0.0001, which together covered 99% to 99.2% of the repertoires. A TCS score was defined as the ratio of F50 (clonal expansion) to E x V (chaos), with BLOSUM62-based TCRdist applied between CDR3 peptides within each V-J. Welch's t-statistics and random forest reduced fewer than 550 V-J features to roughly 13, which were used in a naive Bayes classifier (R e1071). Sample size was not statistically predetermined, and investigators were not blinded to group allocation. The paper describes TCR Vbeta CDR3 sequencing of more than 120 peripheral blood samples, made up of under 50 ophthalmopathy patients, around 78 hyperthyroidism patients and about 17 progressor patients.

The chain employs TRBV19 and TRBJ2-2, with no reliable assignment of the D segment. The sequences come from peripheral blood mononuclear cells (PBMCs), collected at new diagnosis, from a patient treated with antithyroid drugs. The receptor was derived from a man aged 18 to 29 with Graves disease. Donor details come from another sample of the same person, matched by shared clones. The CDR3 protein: CASTPGPNTGELFF. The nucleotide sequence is TGTGCCAGTACCCCGGGTCCAAACACCGGGGAGCTGTTTTTT.